The sequence of this T cell receptor beta chain was determined in a study of cytomegalovirus exposure and HLA in healthy donors. Study-wide results and limits: A later analysis found TCR association rates differed by HLA locus, highest for DRB1 and lowest for HLA-C. Sequence variants that were highly shared formed a cluster that was likely a sequencing artifact. Because they were indistinguishable, some V segments, including TRBV6-2 and TRBV6-3, were excluded.

The ends lost 1 base at V and 1 base at J; junction bases unmatched: 5. This CDR3 has 16 residues. The germline V gene encodes CDR1 SGHRS and CDR2 YFSETQ. This clone was observed a single time. Its antigen is unidentified. Vbeta (60) and Jbeta (13) primers were used in the PCR. Measured with immunoSEQ multiplex PCR; TCRdb has only the in-frame clones, and not every one. Of 80,000 to 100,000 clones listed, around three quarters are singletons. Sequenced: PBMCs. V and J are TRBV5-1 and TRBJ2-1, with 7 positions matching TRBD1. The sequence came from a man aged 30-40 years in good health and CMV-seronegative. The CDR3 DNA is TGCGCCAGCAGCTTGATTCCGGGACAGTCCTACAATGAGCAGTTCTTC. Translating it yields CASSLIPGQSYNEQFF.